Shown below are 11 T cell receptor beta chains from a single sample sequenced in a study of early T cells in non-severe SARS-CoV-2 infection. TCRdb called the 5' RACE reads again in MiXCR, with one record for every CDR3 protein. The sample has around 86,000 distinct CDR3 sequences; roughly 14% are singletons. Material for sequencing was whole blood. Receptor source: an adult who was a healthcare worker with PCR-confirmed SARS-CoV-2 infection or an uninfected control (not recorded which).

The table lists this clonotype with a few counts. The V gene is TRBV4-2, the J gene TRBJ2-2, with 11 bases matching TRBD2. The germline V gene encodes CDR1 LGHNA and CDR2 YNFKEQ. The CDR3 covers 18 residues. The ends lost 4 bases at V and 5 bases at J; junction bases unmatched: 12. CDR3 nucleotide sequence: TGTGCCAGCAGCCCGGGTTCCACCGGGACTAGCGGAACCGGGGAGCTGTTTTTT. Encoded protein: CASSPGSTGTSGTGELFF.

CDR3 nucleotides: TGTGCCAGCAGCCGGGACGGTTCCTCTGGAAACACCATATATTTT. Its translation is CASSRDGSSGNTIYF. The gene calls are TRBV6-5 and TRBJ1-3, with D possibly TRBD1 on 5 matching bases. The length of the CDR3 is 15 residues. Germline CDR1 reads MNHEY; CDR2 reads SVGAGI. V gave up 6 bases and J gave up 0 bases, with 12 bases separating them.

In this sample, this clonotype turned up a few times. The CDR3 loop is CASSLAQTSLGEQFF. The CDR3 region has the DNA TGTGCCAGCAGCTTAGCGCAGACTAGCTTAGGTGAGCAGTTCTTC. The rearrangement uses TRBV7-6 and TRBJ2-1; the match to TRBD2 covers 7 bases. Germline assignment: CDR1 SGHVS and CDR2 FNYEAQ. The CDR3 spans 15 residues. V gave up 0 bases and J gave up 9 bases; unmatched junction bases: 8.

The rearrangement links TRBV6-4 to TRBJ2-7; D unresolved. The CDR3 contains 14 residues. Germline V gene lookup returns CDR1 MRHNA and CDR2 SNTAGT. The V end lost 5 bases, the J end lost 2 bases, and 13 bases lay between the germline ends. CDR3 bases: TGTGCCAGCAGTTCACGGCAAGATCCCTACGAGCAGTACGTC. Translated, it gives CASSSRQDPYEQYV.

This clonotype was found many times. This rearrangement joins TRBV9 to TRBJ2-3; no definite D call. The CDR3 covers 14 residues. Between the trimmed V and J ends, which lost 0 bases and 2 bases, there was a span of 7 bases. In germline, CDR1 is SGDLS, CDR2 YYNGEE. The CDR3 DNA is TGTGCCAGCAGCGTAGAGAAGTCCACAGATACGCAGTATTTT. Translating gives CASSVEKSTDTQYF.

This clonotype has at least ten counts. The genes are TRBV28 and TRBJ1-1, with TRBD1 as a possible D gene (6 bases). Per germline, CDR1 MDHEN and CDR2 SYDVKM. The CDR3 is 12 amino acids. V was clipped by 3 bases and J by 9 bases, with 11 bases between them. The CDR3 here is CASSFYGGQAFF. The DNA for the CDR3 is TGTGCCAGCAGTTTTTACGGGGGGCAAGCTTTCTTT.

V is TRBV27 and J is TRBJ1-5, with D unclear. The V gene's germline CDR1 is MNHEY and CDR2 SMNVEV (reference sequence). The ends were cut back, 8 bases at V and 3 bases at J, with 17 bases in the middle. The length of the CDR3 is 15 residues. In nucleotides, the CDR3 is TGTGCCAGCGGCCCTGTGGGGTTGACCAATCAGCCCCAGCATTTT. It codes for CASGPVGLTNQPQHF.

This clonotype was detected only a few times. This chain joins TRBV5-8 and TRBJ1-2; D ambiguous. Germline V gene data show CDR1 as SGHTS and CDR2 as YDEGEE. Trimming pared 1 base from V and 2 bases from J, leaving 9 bases between. The CDR3 has 14 residues. The CDR3 bases are TGTGCCAGCAGCTTGTCGCCGACCAACTATGGCTACACCTTC. Its translation: CASSLSPTNYGYTF.

This clonotype was picked up many times. DNA of the CDR3: TGTGCCAGCAGTCCTTTAGGGGTACTCGCAGATACGCAGTATTTT. Translating it yields CASSPLGVLADTQYF. This chain joins TRBV12-3 or TRBV12-4 and TRBJ2-3; tentatively, D is TRBD1 (5 bases). Between the trimmed V and J ends, which lost 5 bases and 4 bases, there was a span of 16 bases. The CDR3 totals 15 residues.

This clonotype was observed a handful of times. The chain recombines TRBV19 with TRBJ2-2; no reliable D call. Germline V CDR1 and CDR2: LNHDA, SQIVND (reference sequence). The CDR3 totals 18 residues. V dropped 6 bases and J dropped 0 bases, with 20 bases sitting between them. The CDR3 here is CASRAGRVYLANTGELFF. The CDR3 DNA is TGTGCCAGTAGAGCCGGAAGAGTTTATCTCGCGAACACCGGGGAGCTGTTTTTT. Variable domain in full (rest from reference TRBV19 and TRBJ2-2): DGGITQSPKYLFRKEGQNVTLSCEQNLNHDAMYWYRQDPGQGLRLIYYSQIVNDFQKGDIAEGYSVSREKKESFPLTVTSAQKNPTAFYLCASRAGRVYLANTGELFFGEGSRLTVL.

The rearrangement joins TRBV11-2 to TRBJ2-5; 7 bases map to TRBD2. The germline CDR1 and CDR2 sequences are SGHAT and FQNNGV. V lost 3 bases to trimming and J lost 5 bases; unmatched junction nucleotides: 3. The CDR3 is 13 residues long. The CDR3 DNA reads TGTGCCAGCAGCTTGTGGGGAGGGGAGACCCAGTACTTC. This gives the protein CASSLWGGETQYF.